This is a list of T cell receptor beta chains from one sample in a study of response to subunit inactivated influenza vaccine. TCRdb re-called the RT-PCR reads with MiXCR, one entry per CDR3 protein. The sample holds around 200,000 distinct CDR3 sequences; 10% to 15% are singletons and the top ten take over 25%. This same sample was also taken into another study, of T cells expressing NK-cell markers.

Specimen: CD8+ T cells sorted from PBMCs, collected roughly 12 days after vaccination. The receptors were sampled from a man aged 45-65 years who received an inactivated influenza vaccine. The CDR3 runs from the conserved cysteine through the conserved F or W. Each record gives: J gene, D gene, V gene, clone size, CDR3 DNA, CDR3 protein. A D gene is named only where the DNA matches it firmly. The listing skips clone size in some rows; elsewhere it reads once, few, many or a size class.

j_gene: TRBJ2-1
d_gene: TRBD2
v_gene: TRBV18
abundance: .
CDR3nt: TGTGCCAGCTCACCACCGGTTAGCGGGGGCCGCTACAATGAGCAGTTCTTC
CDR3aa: CASSPPVSGGRYNEQFF

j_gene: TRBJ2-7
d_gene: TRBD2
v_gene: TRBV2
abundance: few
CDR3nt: TGTGCCAGCAGGGCTGGGACTAGCGGTTACTACGAGCAGTACTTC
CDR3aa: CASRAGTSGYYEQYF

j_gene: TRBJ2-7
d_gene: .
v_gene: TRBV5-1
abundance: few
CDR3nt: TGCGCCAGCAGCCCCCGCTCTCTGGGCAACGAGCAGTACTTC
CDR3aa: CASSPRSLGNEQYF

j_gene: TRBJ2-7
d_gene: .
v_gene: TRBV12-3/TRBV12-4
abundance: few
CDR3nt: TGTGCCAGCAGTTTAAAACTAGGGGAGCAGTACTTC
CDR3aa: CASSLKLGEQYF

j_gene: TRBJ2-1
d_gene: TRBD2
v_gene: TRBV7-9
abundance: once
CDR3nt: TGTGCCAGCAGCGGGGACTATAACAATGAGCAGTTCTTC
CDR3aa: CASSGDYNNEQFF

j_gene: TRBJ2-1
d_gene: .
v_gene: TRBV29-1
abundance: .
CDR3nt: TGCAGCGTGGGCAATCGTCTTGACAATGAGCAGTTCTTC
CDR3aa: CSVGNRLDNEQFF

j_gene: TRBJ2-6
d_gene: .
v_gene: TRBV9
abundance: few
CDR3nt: TGTGCCAGCAGCGTAGCTAAGGGACAACAGGCGTCTGGGGCCAACGTCCTGACTTTC
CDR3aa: CASSVAKGQQASGANVLTF

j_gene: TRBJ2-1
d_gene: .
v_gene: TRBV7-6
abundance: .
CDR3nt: TGTGCCAGCAGCTTCACGTCTAGCGCGTACAATGAGCAGTTCTTC
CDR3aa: CASSFTSSAYNEQFF

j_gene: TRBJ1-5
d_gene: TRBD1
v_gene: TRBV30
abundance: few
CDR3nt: TGTGCCTGGAGTGTACAGGGGCAGCCCCAGCATTTT
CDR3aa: CAWSVQGQPQHF

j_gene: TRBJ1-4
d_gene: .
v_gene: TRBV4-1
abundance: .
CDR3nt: TGCGCCAGCAGCCAAATCCTCATTGGGGGCCGGGGTGAAAAACTGTTTTTT
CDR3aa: CASSQILIGGRGEKLFF

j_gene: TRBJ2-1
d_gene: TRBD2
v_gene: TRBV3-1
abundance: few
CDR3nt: TGTGCCAGCAGCCAAGGGACTAGCGGGAACAATGAGCAGTTCTTC
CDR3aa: CASSQGTSGNNEQFF

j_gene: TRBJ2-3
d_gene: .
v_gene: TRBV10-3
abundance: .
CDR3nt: TGTGCCATCAGCGAAGGGGTCTCCTCTAGCACAGATACGCAGTATTTT
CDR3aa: CAISEGVSSSTDTQYF

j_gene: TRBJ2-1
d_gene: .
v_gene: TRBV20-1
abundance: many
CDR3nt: TGCAGTGCCCAAGGGGGGGGTTTAAGCTCCTACAATGAGCAGTTCTTC
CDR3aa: CSAQGGGLSSYNEQFF

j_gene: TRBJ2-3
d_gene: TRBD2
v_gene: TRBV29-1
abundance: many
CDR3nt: TGCAGCGTTGTTTCGAGCGGGGATTCCCGGGCAGATACGCAGTATTTT
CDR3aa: CSVVSSGDSRADTQYF

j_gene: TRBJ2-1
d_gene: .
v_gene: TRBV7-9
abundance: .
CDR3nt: TGTGCCAGCAGCCTTCCGGACAGGCGGGGTATCGATGAGCAGTTCTTC
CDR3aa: CASSLPDRRGIDEQFF

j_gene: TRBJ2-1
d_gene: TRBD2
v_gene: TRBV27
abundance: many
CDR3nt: TGTGCCAGCAGTTTATTATCTAGCGGGGGGTCCGGTGAGCAGTTCTTC
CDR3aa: CASSLLSSGGSGEQFF

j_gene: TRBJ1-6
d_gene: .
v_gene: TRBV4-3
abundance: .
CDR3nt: TGCGCCAGCAGCCAAGTTTCCCCGGGAACTTCACCCCTCCACTTT
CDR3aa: CASSQVSPGTSPLHF

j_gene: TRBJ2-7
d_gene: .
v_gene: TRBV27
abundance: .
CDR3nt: TGTGCCAGCAGTTTAAGGGCAGGGGAGGCCTACGAGCAGTACTTC
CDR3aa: CASSLRAGEAYEQYF

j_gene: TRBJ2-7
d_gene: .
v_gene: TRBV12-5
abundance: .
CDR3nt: TGTGCTAGTGGTTTACCGGGGGGACAGAGCTCCTACGAGCAGTACTTC
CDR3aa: CASGLPGGQSSYEQYF

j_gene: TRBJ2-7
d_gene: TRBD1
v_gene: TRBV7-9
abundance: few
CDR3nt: TGTGCCAGCAGCTTAGCGCTGGGACAGGGCGGCTACGAGCAGTACTTC
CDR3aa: CASSLALGQGGYEQYF

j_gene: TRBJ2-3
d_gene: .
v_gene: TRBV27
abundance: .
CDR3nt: TGTGCCAGCAGTTCCTCCGGGACTAGCACAGATACGCAGTATTTT
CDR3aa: CASSSSGTSTDTQYF

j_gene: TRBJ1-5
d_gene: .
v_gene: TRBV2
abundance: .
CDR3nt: TGTGCCAGCAGCCCGCCGAGCAATCAGCCCCAGCATTTT
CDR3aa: CASSPPSNQPQHF

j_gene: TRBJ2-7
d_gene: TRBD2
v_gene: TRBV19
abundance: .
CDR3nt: TGTGCCAGTAGTGCTGGACTAGCGGGAAGTACCTACGAGCAGTACTTC
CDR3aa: CASSAGLAGSTYEQYF

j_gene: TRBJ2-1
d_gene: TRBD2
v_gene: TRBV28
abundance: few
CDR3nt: TGTGCCAGCAGTTTGGCTAGCGGCCTTTTGGGGCCCAATGAGCAGTTCTTC
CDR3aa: CASSLASGLLGPNEQFF

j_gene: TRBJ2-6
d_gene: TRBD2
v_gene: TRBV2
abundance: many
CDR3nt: TGTGCCAGCAGAGGACTAGCGGGAGTTTTATCTGGGGCCAACGTCCTGACTTTC
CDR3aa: CASRGLAGVLSGANVLTF

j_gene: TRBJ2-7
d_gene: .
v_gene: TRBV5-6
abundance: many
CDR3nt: TGTGCCAGCAGCGACCGGGACTCGTTCCACGAGCAGTACTTC
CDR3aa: CASSDRDSFHEQYF

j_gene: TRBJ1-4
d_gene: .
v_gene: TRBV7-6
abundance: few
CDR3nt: TGTGCCAGCAGCCTACGGGGTGCAACTAATGAAAAACTGTTTTTT
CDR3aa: CASSLRGATNEKLFF

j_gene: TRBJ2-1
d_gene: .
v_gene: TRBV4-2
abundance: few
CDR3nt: TGTGCCAGCAGCCAAGGTATGGGCACCGATCTTTACAATGAGCAGTTCTTC
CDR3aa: CASSQGMGTDLYNEQFF

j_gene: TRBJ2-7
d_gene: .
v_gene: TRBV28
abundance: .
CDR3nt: TGTGCCAGCAGTTTCTATCGGGAGTTATTCTACGAGCAGTACTTC
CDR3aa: CASSFYRELFYEQYF

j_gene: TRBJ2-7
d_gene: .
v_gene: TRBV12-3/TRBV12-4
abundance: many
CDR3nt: TGTGCCAGCAGCCCTCACTACGAGCAGTACTTC
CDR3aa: CASSPHYEQYF

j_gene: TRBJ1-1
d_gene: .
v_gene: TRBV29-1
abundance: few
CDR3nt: TGCAGCGTTGTATACACTGAAGCTTTCTTT
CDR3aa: CSVVYTEAFF

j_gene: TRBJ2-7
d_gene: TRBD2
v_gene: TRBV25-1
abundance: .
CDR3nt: TGTGCCAGCGGACTAGGGGTCGGAGAGCAGTACTTC
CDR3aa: CASGLGVGEQYF

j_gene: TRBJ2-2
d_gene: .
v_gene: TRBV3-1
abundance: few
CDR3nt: TGTGCCAGCAGCCCGGGCGGGACCAGCACCGGGGAGCTGTTTTTT
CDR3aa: CASSPGGTSTGELFF

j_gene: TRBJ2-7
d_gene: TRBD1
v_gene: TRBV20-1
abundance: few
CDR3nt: TGCAGTGCTAGGAAGGCCTACGGACAGGGCAACTACGAGCAGTACTTC
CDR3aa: CSARKAYGQGNYEQYF

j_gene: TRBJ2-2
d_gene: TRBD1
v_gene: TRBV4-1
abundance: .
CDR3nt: TGCGCCAGCGGACAGGCAGATTTGAACACCGGGGAGCTGTTTTTT
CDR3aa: CASGQADLNTGELFF

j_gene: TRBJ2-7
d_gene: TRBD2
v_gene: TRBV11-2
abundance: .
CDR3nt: TGTGCCAGCAGCCACCGGGGGGGCCTCGACTACGAGCAGTACTTC
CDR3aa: CASSHRGGLDYEQYF

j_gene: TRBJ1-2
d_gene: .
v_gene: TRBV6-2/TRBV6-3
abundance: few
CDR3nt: TGTGCCAGCACTAGGGGTACAGCGTTCGACTACACCTTC
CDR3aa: CASTRGTAFDYTF

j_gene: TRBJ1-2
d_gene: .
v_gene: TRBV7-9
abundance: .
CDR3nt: TGTGCCAGCTCCTACCAAGGACGACTCGGCTACACCTTC
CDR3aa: CASSYQGRLGYTF

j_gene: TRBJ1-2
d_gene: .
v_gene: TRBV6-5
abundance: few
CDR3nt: TGTGCCAGCAGTTTTTCGAACTATGGCTACACCTTC
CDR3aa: CASSFSNYGYTF

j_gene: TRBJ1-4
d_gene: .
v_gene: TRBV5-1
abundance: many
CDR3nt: TGCGCCAGCAGCTTCGGCGTTAATGAAAAACTGTTTTTT
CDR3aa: CASSFGVNEKLFF

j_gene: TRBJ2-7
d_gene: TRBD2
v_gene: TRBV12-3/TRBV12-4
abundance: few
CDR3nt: TGTGCCAGCAGTTTGGAGGGAGGGAGCCGAAACTACGAGCAGTACTTC
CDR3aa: CASSLEGGSRNYEQYF

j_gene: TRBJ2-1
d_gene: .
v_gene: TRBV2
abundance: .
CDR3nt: TGTGCCAGCAGTGAAGAGGGCAGTAAGAATGAGCAGTTCTTC
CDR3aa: CASSEEGSKNEQFF

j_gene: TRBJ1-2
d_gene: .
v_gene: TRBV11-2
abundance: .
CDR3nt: TGTGCCAGCAGCTTAATTGGGGGTGACTATGGCTACACCTTC
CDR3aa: CASSLIGGDYGYTF

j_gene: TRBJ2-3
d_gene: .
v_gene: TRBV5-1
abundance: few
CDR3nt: TGCGCCAGCAGCCGGGGAGAAGGGGGTGGAGATACGCAGTATTTT
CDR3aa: CASSRGEGGGDTQYF

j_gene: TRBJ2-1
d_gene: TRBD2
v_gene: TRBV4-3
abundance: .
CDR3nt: TGCGCCAGCAGCCAATCGCGGGGGTACTACAATGAGCAGTTCTTC
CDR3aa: CASSQSRGYYNEQFF

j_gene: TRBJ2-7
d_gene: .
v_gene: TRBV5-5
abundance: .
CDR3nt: TGTGCCAGCAGCTTGGTCGGGGCAGGGGTCCTCACCTACGAGCAGTACTTC
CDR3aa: CASSLVGAGVLTYEQYF

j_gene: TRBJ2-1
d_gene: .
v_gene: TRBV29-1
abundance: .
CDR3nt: TGCAGCGTCCGGGACAAGCTCTACAATGAGCAGTTCTTC
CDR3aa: CSVRDKLYNEQFF

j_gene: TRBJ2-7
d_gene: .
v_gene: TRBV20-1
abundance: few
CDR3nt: TGCAGTGCTAGAGATCGTGAGGGGTTTTACGAGCAGTACTTC
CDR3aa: CSARDREGFYEQYF

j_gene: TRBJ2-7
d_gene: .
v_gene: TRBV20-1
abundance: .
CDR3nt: TGCAGTGCTAGTGATACAGGTTCCTACGAGCAGTACTTC
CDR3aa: CSASDTGSYEQYF

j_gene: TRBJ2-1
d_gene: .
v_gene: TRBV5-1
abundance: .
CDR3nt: TGCGCCAGCAGCTTGGGCCAGGGGATTAACAATGAGCAGTTCTTC
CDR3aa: CASSLGQGINNEQFF

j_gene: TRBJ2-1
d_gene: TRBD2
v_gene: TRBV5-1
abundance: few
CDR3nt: TGCGCCAGCAGCGAAGCTAGCGGGGGGGCCCATGAGCAGTTCTTC
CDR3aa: CASSEASGGAHEQFF